This T cell receptor beta chain originates from a study of T cells in Graves' hyperthyroidism and ophthalmopathy (dated by TCRdb to about 2019). In terms of the full investigation: Peripheral blood samples were taken at initial diagnosis, before any treatment was given. To identify TCR V-J signatures that set the groups apart, the researchers used a discovery cohort of about a hundred patients, made up of approximately 43 with Graves' ophthalmopathy and 55 to 65 with stable Graves' hyperthyroidism. The paper reports TCR Vbeta CDR3 sequencing of some 140 peripheral blood samples: approximately 43 ophthalmopathy, around 80 hyperthyroidism and around 17 progressor patients. The roughly 94 discovery patients were randomly split 7:3 into training and test sets. In about six Graves' hyperthyroidism patients, the study also compared T-cell repertoires from thyroid tissue with T-cell repertoires from blood. After blood sampling, hyperthyroidism patients were treated with methimazole at a starting dose of 30 mg daily, and ophthalmopathy patients were treated with high-dose intravenous methylprednisolone. Whether ophthalmopathy could be predicted prospectively was tested in an independent validation cohort made up of 18 hyperthyroidism patients plus 17 patients who later progressed to ophthalmopathy.

A patient counted as having stable Graves' hyperthyroidism if no progression to ophthalmopathy occurred over 18 months of follow-up. Hyperthyroidism patients were aged 18 to 65 years and newly diagnosed, with disease duration of less than 2 months. Patients with uncontrolled infections, other autoimmune diseases, pregnancy or lactation were excluded. Diagnoses were established on the basis of clinical symptoms, serum thyroxine and TRAb, thyroid ultrasound, and orbital computed tomography. Ficoll-Paque density gradient centrifugation was used to isolate PBMCs from approximately 11 ml of fresh peripheral blood. Total RNA was extracted using Trizol reagent, and RNA quality was assessed on an Agilent 2100 Bioanalyzer. Concerning this clonotype itself: It has no known antigen specificity. No base-level quality is on record; no much larger clone is a single base apart.

The full study reports these points: In validation, progression to ophthalmopathy was predicted by the model with about 70% sensitivity and 72.22% specificity, a median of around 6.5 months before onset. No statistical method was used to fix the sample size in advance, and group allocation was not hidden from the investigators. Ophthalmopathy was separated from stable hyperthyroidism by a 13 V-J signature model, with approximately 86% sensitivity and roughly 84% specificity obtained in cross-validation and 80%/75% obtained in testing. Blood samples also contained most of the expanded thyroid clonotypes (frequency above 0.001), which suggests that blood repertoires may reflect thyroid immune responses.

Amplification of TCR beta CDR3 regions was carried out from RNA transcripts. The TCR CDR3 was subjected to a first round of RT-PCR using the HTBI primer set and the Qiagen OneStep RT-PCR kit. A second multiplex PCR round built the libraries, followed by size selection and purification. Sequencing of the libraries was done on an Illumina HiSeq2000 using paired-end 100 bp reads. The source study handled its data this way. SOAPnuke was used to process the raw data, removing reads that contained adapters or uncalled bases, had a mean Phred below 15, or lacked an exact match to the constant primer or identifier. High-quality paired reads were merged using COPE v1.2.5, and each unique nucleotide sequence was defined as a clonotype. MiTCR v1.1 was used to align clonotypes to the IMGT TRBV, TRBD and TRBJ reference segments. The analysis was restricted to V-J combinations with a frequency above 0.0001, which together covered roughly 99% of the repertoires. A TCS score was defined as the ratio of F50 (clonal expansion) to E x V (chaos), with BLOSUM62-based TCRdist applied between CDR3 peptides within each V-J. Welch's t-statistics and random forest reduced 514 V-J features to roughly 13, which were used in a naive Bayes classifier (R e1071). The Morisita-Horn index was used to measure how similar the thyroid and blood repertoires were. TCRdb reworked the public reads: Q25 trimming with fastp, MiXCR clone assembly, productive beta chains retained. Here each entry gathers all rows of one CDR3 protein and keeps the most common genes and DNA. In this record, the V and J calls reflect TCRdb's handling and not the investigators' own analysis. For this sample there are nearly 750,000 distinct CDR3 sequences; roughly a third appear just once. The top ten hold less than 35% of the sample.

The germline V gene (reference sequence) specifies GTSNPN as CDR1 and SVGIG as CDR2. V and J lose 4 bases and 3 bases, and a span of 12 bases separates them. The CDR3 runs 13 amino acids, cysteine and phenylalanine included. Just CDR3 DNA is preserved here, 39 bases in frame from base 1. Sequencing input: blood. The clonotype was recovered from a woman between 35 and 50 years old with Graves' hyperthyroidism. The rearranged chain carries TRBV30 and TRBJ1-1; the D gene lacks a confident call. CDR3 loop: CAWMTWPYTEAFF. DNA sequence: TGTGCCTGGATGACTTGGCCCTACACTGAAGCTTTCTTT. The variable domain in full, with residues beyond the CDR3 obtained from the reference TRBV30 and TRBJ1-1 genes, is SQTIHQWPATLVQPVGSPLSLECTVEGTSNPNLYWYRQAAGRGLQLLFYSVGIGQISSEVPQNLSASRPQDRQFILSSKKLLLSDSGFYLCAWMTWPYTEAFFGQGTRLTVV.